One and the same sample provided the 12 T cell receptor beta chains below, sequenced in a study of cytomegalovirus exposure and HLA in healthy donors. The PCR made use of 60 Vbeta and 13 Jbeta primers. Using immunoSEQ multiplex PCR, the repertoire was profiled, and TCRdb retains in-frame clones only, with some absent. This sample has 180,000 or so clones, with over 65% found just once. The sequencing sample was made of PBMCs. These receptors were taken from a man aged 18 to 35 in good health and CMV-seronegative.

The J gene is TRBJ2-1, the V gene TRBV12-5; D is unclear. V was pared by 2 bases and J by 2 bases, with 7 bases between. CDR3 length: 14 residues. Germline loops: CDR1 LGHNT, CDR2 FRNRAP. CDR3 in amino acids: CASGLSFPYNEQFF. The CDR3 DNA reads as TGTGCTAGTGGTTTGTCTTTCCCCTACAATGAGCAGTTCTTC.

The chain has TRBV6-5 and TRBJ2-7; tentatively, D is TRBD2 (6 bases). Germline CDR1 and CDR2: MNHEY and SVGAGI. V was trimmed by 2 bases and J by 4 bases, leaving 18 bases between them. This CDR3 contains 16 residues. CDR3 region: CASSYGLGGAVYEQYF. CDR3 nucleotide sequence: TGTGCCAGCAGTTACGGGCTCGGGGGTGCGGTTTACGAGCAGTACTTC.

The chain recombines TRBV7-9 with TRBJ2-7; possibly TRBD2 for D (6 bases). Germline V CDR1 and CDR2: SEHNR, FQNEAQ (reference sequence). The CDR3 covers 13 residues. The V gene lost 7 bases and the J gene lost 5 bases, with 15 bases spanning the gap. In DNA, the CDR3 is TGTGCCAGCACCCCCACGGGGAGGAACGAGCAGTACTTC. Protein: CASTPTGRNEQYF.

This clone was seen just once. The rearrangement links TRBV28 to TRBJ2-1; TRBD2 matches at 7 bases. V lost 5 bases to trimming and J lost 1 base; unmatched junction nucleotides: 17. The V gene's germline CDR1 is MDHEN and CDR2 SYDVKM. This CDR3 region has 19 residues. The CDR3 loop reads CASSPPPSGIPSSYNEQFF. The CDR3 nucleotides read TGTGCCAGCAGTCCCCCCCCCAGCGGGATCCCTTCTTCCTACAATGAGCAGTTCTTC.

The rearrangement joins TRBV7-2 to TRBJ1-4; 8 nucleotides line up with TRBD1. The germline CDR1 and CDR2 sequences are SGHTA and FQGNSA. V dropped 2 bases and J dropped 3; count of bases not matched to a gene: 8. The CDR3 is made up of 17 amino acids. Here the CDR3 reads CASSLFRTGTANEKLFF. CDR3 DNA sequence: TGTGCCAGCAGCTTATTCCGGACAGGGACGGCTAATGAAAAACTGTTTTTT.

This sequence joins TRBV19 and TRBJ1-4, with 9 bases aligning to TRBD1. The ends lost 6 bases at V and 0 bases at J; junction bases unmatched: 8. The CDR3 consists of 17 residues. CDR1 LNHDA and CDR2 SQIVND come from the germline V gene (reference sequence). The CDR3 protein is CASRPPGQGSTNEKLFF. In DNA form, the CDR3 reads TGTGCCAGTAGACCACCGGGACAGGGTTCAACTAATGAAAAACTGTTTTTT. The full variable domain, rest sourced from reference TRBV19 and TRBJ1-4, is DGGITQSPKYLFRKEGQNVTLSCEQNLNHDAMYWYRQDPGQGLRLIYYSQIVNDFQKGDIAEGYSVSREKKESFPLTVTSAQKNPTAFYLCASRPPGQGSTNEKLFFGSGTQLSVL.

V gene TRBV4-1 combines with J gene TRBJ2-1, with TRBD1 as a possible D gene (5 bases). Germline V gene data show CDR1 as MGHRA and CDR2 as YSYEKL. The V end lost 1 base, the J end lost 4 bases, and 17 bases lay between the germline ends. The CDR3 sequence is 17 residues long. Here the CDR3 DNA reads TGCGCCAGCAGCCAAGCCTCAGGGAACCTCGGGTACAATGAGCAGTTCTTC. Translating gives CASSQASGNLGYNEQFF.

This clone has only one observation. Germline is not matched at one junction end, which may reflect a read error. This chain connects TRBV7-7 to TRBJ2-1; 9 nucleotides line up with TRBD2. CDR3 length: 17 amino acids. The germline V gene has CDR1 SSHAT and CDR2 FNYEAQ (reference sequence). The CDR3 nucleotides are TGTGCTAGCAGCTTAGAAGTCCGGGCGGGGGGGCCGCATGAGCAGTTCTTC. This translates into CASSLEVRAGGPHEQFF.

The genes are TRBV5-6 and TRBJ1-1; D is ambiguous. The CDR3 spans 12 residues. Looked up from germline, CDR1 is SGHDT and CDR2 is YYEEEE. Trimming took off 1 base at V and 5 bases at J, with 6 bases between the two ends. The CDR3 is CASSLSGTEAFF. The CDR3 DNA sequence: TGTGCCAGCAGCTTGAGCGGGACTGAAGCTTTCTTT.

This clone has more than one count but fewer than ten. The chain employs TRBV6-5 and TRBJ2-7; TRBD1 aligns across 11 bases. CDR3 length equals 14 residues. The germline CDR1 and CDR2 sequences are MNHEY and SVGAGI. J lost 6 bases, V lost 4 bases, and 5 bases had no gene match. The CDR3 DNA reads TGTGCCAGCAGTTTTCATGGGACAGGGGGCGAGCAGTACTTC. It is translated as CASSFHGTGGEQYF.

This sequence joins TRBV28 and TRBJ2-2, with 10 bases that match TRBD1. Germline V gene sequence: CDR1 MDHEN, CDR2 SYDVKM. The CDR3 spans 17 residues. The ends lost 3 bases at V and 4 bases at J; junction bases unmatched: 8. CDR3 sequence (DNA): TGTGCCAGCAGTTTCACCCCGGGGACAGGGGTCACCGGGGAGCTGTTTTTT. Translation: CASSFTPGTGVTGELFF.

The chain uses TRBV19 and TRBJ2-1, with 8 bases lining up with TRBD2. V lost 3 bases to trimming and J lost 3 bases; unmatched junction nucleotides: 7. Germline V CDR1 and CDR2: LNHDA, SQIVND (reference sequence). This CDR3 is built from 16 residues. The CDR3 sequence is CASSITSGGIYNEQFF. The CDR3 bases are TGTGCCAGTAGTATTACCAGCGGGGGAATCTACAATGAGCAGTTCTTC.